The 31 T cell receptor beta chains below all came from one sample that was sequenced in a study of PD-1 blockade in mismatch repair-deficient tumors. Only in-frame clones appear in the TCRdb table, and some are missing; sequencing was by immunoSEQ multiplex PCR. The repertoire has tens of thousands of clones, around 85% of them found once; the top ten carry roughly 8.7%. The sequenced sample was peripheral blood, obtained roughly 21 weeks after starting pembrolizumab. All receptors come from an adult with mismatch repair-deficient cancer.

The rearrangement links TRBV13 to TRBJ2-3; 7 bases are shared with TRBD2. The CDR3 has 17 residues. Germline CDR1 and CDR2: PRHDT and FYEKMQ (reference sequence). Germline trimming cut 5 bases from V and 0 bases from J; bases unmatched to any gene: 11. CDR3 bases: TGTGCCAGCAGCGCAAGCGCAGCGGGACGAAGCACAGATACGCAGTATTTT. Translating it yields CASSASAAGRSTDTQYF.

This chain links TRBV11-3 with TRBJ2-2; 12 nucleotides line up with TRBD1. The CDR3 covers 15 residues. Germline V gene lookup returns CDR1 SGHNT and CDR2 YENEEA. J was trimmed by 5 bases and V by 3 bases; bases with no gene match: 1. The CDR3 DNA follows: TGTGCCAGCAGCTTGGGACAGGGGGCAACCGGGGAGCTGTTTTTT. It specifies CASSLGQGATGELFF.

This chain uses TRBV6-5 with TRBJ2-1; 9 bases fit TRBD2. The trim removed 2 bases at V and 5 bases at J, leaving 4 bases unmatched. The CDR3 is made up of 15 amino acids. Germline CDR1 reads MNHEY; CDR2 reads SVGAGI. CDR3: CASSYRREGNNEQFF. CDR3 sequence (DNA): TGTGCCAGCAGTTACAGGCGGGAGGGAAACAATGAGCAGTTCTTC.

V gene TRBV19 combines with J gene TRBJ2-5, with D perhaps matching TRBD1 or TRBD2 (6 bases each). Germline V gives CDR1 LNHDA, CDR2 SQIVND (reference sequence). Trimming took off 6 bases at V and 5 bases at J, with 19 bases between the two ends. The CDR3 is made up of 15 amino acids. In nucleotides, the CDR3 is TGTGCCAGTAGCACCACGGGACCCGGGGGCGAGACCCAGTACTTC. It translates to CASSTTGPGGETQYF.

The chain employs TRBV9 and TRBJ2-7; perhaps D is TRBD1 or TRBD2 (6 bases each). V was pared by 3 bases and J by 4 bases, with 11 bases between. This CDR3 comprises 13 residues. CDR1 is SGDLS, CDR2 YYNGEE, per germline. As DNA, the CDR3 is TGTGCCAGCAGCGAGGGGGGACGTTACGAGCAGTACTTC. It translates to CASSEGGRYEQYF.

J is TRBJ1-1 and V is TRBV2, with 7 bases lining up with TRBD1. Germline V gene sequence: CDR1 SNHLY, CDR2 FYNNEI. This CDR3 is built from 15 residues. Trimming cost V 4 bases and J 1 base; bases outside gene matches: 6. In DNA, the CDR3 is TGTGCCAGCAGTGTAGGGGGACAGCCGAACACTGAAGCTTTCTTT. This gives the protein CASSVGGQPNTEAFF.

V is TRBV30 and J is TRBJ2-5; 7 bases map to TRBD2. The junction had 15 bases not matched to a gene; V was cut back by 6 bases and J by 5 bases. CDR1 and CDR2 from the germline V gene are GTSNPN and SVGIG (reference sequence). This CDR3 comprises 15 residues. Here the CDR3 reads CACATGGGILETQYF. The CDR3 bases are TGTGCCTGCGCCACGGGGGGAGGGATTTTGGAGACCCAGTACTTC.

This chain connects TRBV7-2 to TRBJ2-7; no reliable D call. V lost 2 bases to trimming and J lost 1 base, with 3 bases between them. Germline lookup yields CDR1 SGHTA and CDR2 FQGNSA. This CDR3 contains 12 residues. CDR3 DNA sequence: TGTGCCAGCAGCTTAACGTCCTACGAGCAGTACTTC. This sequence encodes CASSLTSYEQYF.

The chain is built from TRBV7-3 and TRBJ2-7; 9 bases line up with TRBD2. With V trimmed by 2 bases and J by 1 base, 9 bases remained unmatched. Germline CDR1 SGHTA, CDR2 FQGTGA. This CDR3 comprises 17 residues. The CDR3 region is CASSLPGLAAPSYEQYF. CDR3 bases: TGTGCCAGCAGCTTACCGGGACTAGCTGCCCCTTCCTACGAGCAGTACTTC.

This clone was seen only a few times. CDR3 region: CSARTGNNEQFF. In nucleotides, the CDR3 is TGCAGCGCCCGGACAGGGAACAATGAGCAGTTCTTC. The genes are TRBV29-1 and TRBJ2-1, with 8 bases that match TRBD1. V lost 7 bases to trimming and J lost 5 bases; unmatched junction nucleotides: 4. The CDR3 runs to 12 residues. Germline assignment: CDR1 SQVTM and CDR2 ANQGSEA.

The chain recombines TRBV5-1 with TRBJ2-7, with 10 bases lining up with TRBD2. This CDR3 region has 13 residues. Germline CDR1 SGHRS, CDR2 YFSETQ. V lost 4 bases, J lost 4 bases, and 2 bases stayed unmatched. The CDR3 loop is CASSVTSGYEQYF. CDR3 DNA sequence: TGCGCCAGCAGCGTGACTAGCGGGTACGAGCAGTACTTC.

This clone was seen a handful of times. This chain uses TRBV25-1 with TRBJ2-7; 7 nucleotides align to TRBD1. CDR1 and CDR2 from the germline V gene are MGHDK and SYGVNS. The length of the CDR3 is 15 residues. V was clipped by 4 bases and J by 1 base; unmatched bases: 7. The CDR3 here is CASSGDNRGSYEQYF. The CDR3 DNA follows: TGTGCCAGCAGTGGGGACAACAGGGGATCCTACGAGCAGTACTTC.

The chain couples TRBV9 to TRBJ2-2; 10 bases agree with TRBD1. This CDR3 contains 16 residues. Looked up from germline, CDR1 is SGDLS and CDR2 is YYNGEE. Trimming took 7 bases from V and 3 from J; bases not matched to a gene: 9. The CDR3 spells CASAPKGQGYTGELFF. CDR3 bases: TGTGCCAGCGCGCCCAAGGGACAGGGGTACACCGGGGAGCTGTTTTTT.

This clone was found a few times. This chain uses TRBV27 with TRBJ1-5; D is ambiguous. Germline V gene sequence: CDR1 MNHEY, CDR2 SMNVEV (reference sequence). V dropped 8 bases and J dropped 5 bases, with 13 bases sitting between them. The CDR3 has 13 amino acids. CDR3 residues: CASAMRWDQPQHF. Written as DNA, the CDR3 is TGTGCCAGCGCCATGCGGTGGGATCAGCCCCAGCATTTT.

On this clone itself: The sample holds other DNA sequences that translate to the same CDR3. This sequence joins TRBV14 and TRBJ1-2; D gene uncertain. V was cut by 1 base and J by 3 bases, with 6 bases left in between. This CDR3 is built from 13 residues. CDR1 and CDR2 (germline): SGHDN, FVKESK. The DNA of the CDR3 is TGTGCCAGCAGCCAAGGGGCCGACTATGGCTACACCTTC. Protein sequence: CASSQGADYGYTF.

The sample holds a few counts of this clone. The chain couples TRBV27 to TRBJ2-4; unclear D gene. Trimming stripped 2 bases from V and 8 bases from J, with 10 bases between. The CDR3 length is 13 residues. Germline V gene data show CDR1 as MNHEY and CDR2 as SMNVEV (reference sequence). The CDR3 here is CASSLGQADIQYF. CDR3 bases: TGTGCCAGCAGTTTAGGGCAGGCGGACATTCAGTACTTC.

The chain combines TRBV4-1 with TRBJ2-7; possible D gene TRBD2, 6 bases. From germline, CDR1 is MGHRA and CDR2 YSYEKL. This CDR3 comprises 16 residues. Trimming took off 2 bases at V and 5 bases at J, with 19 bases between the two ends. CDR3 region: CASSQLFPGTRDEQYF. The CDR3 nucleotides are TGCGCCAGCAGCCAACTATTTCCCGGGACTCGCGACGAGCAGTACTTC.

This rearrangement joins TRBV5-4 to TRBJ2-3; 16 nucleotides line up with TRBD2. CDR3 length: 18 amino acids. Germline assignment: CDR1 SGHNT and CDR2 YYREEE (reference sequence). V was clipped by 6 bases and J by 4 bases; unmatched bases: 11. CDR3 DNA: TGTGCCAGCAAACCGGGACTAGCGGGAGGGCCTGGGGCAGATACGCAGTATTTT. Its protein is CASKPGLAGGPGADTQYF.

This chain connects TRBV4-3 to TRBJ2-1; 9 bases are a match to TRBD2. Germline CDR1 is LGHNA and CDR2 is YSLEER. J lost 0 bases, V lost 0 bases, and 6 bases had no gene match. The CDR3 contains 18 residues. Here the CDR3 reads CASSQDLFSGSSYNEQFF. The CDR3 coding sequence is TGCGCCAGCAGCCAAGACCTATTTAGCGGGAGCTCCTACAATGAGCAGTTCTTC.

This chain uses TRBV11-3 with TRBJ2-3; 9 nucleotides agree with TRBD2. Germline CDR1 and CDR2: SGHNT and YENEEA. The J segment lost 0 bases and the V segment lost 1 base, leaving 8 bases of the junction unmatched. This CDR3 is 18 amino acids long. The CDR3 DNA follows: TGTGCCAGCAGCTTAGGAGCGGGAGGCACTACTAGCACAGATACGCAGTATTTT. The encoded protein is CASSLGAGGTTSTDTQYF.

This rearrangement joins TRBV4-2 to TRBJ2-1; 7 bases match TRBD2. The junction had 11 bases not matched to a gene; V was cut back by 0 bases and J by 3 bases. CDR3 length equals 18 residues. CDR1 and CDR2 from the germline V gene are LGHNA and YNFKEQ. The CDR3 spells CASSQELFSGNFYNEQFF. Written as DNA, the CDR3 is TGTGCCAGCAGCCAAGAGCTTTTCAGCGGGAATTTCTACAATGAGCAGTTCTTC.

V is TRBV29-1 and J is TRBJ2-4; D is possibly TRBD1 or TRBD2 (7 bases each). This CDR3 comprises 18 residues. Germline CDR1 is SQVTM and CDR2 is ANQGSEA. Trimming removed 2 bases at V and 2 bases at J, with 22 bases between. The CDR3 coding sequence is TGCAGCGTTGAACAGGCAGGGGGAGGGTGGATAACCAAAAACATTCAGTACTTC. Translation gives CSVEQAGGGWITKNIQYF.

The J gene is TRBJ1-4, the V gene TRBV7-8; D gene unclear. Trimming left V 5 bases short and J 7 bases short, with 5 bases between. The V gene's germline CDR1 is SGHVS and CDR2 FQNEAQ. The CDR3 has 11 residues. CDR3 amino acids: CASSPLEKLFF. As DNA, the CDR3 is TGTGCCAGCAGCCCCCTTGAAAAACTGTTTTTT.

This chain connects TRBV11-2 to TRBJ2-7; D not certain. CDR1 is SGHAT, CDR2 FQNNGV, per germline. The CDR3 length is 14 residues. The V end lost 1 base, the J end lost 7 bases, and 14 bases lay between the germline ends. CDR3 sequence reads: CASSLVRATGEQYF. The CDR3 nucleotides read TGTGCCAGCAGCTTAGTTAGGGCTACGGGTGAGCAGTACTTC.

The chain carries TRBV18 and TRBJ1-5; D unclear. The ends were cut back, 2 bases at V and 4 bases at J, with 3 bases in the middle. The CDR3 contains 12 residues. The V gene's germline CDR1 is KGHSH and CDR2 LQKENI. CDR3 DNA sequence: TGTGCCAGCTCACCAATAAATCAGCCCCAGCATTTT. This gives the protein CASSPINQPQHF.

The chain carries TRBV7-8 and TRBJ2-1; 8 nucleotides align to TRBD2. With 4 bases clipped from V and 7 bases from J, the junction kept 6 bases outside the gene matches. This CDR3 is 14 amino acids long. From germline, CDR1 is SGHVS and CDR2 FQNEAQ. In DNA form, the CDR3 reads TGTGCCAGCAGCTCGACCGGGACTAGAAATGAGCAGTTCTTC. Its translation: CASSSTGTRNEQFF.

V is TRBV18 and J is TRBJ1-1; D not certain. Germline V gene sequence: CDR1 KGHSH, CDR2 LQKENI. The V end was cut by 3 bases, the J end by 0 bases, with 11 bases between. The CDR3 spans 15 residues. The CDR3 protein is CASSPRTELNTEAFF. CDR3 in DNA: TGTGCCAGCTCACCCAGGACGGAGTTGAACACTGAAGCTTTCTTT.

Written as DNA, the CDR3 is TGCAGTGGCCAGGGGGCTGGAGAAAAACTGTTTTTT. Translation: CSGQGAGEKLFF. The chain uses TRBV29-1 and TRBJ1-4; 8 bases are shared with TRBD1. Per germline, CDR1 SQVTM and CDR2 ANQGSEA. The CDR3 covers 12 residues.

The V gene is TRBV15, the J gene TRBJ2-2; D ambiguous. Germline CDR1 reads LNHNV; CDR2 reads YYDKDF (reference sequence). The ends were cut back, 8 bases at V and 0 bases at J, with 10 bases in the middle. The CDR3 runs 14 residues. The DNA for the CDR3 is TGTGCCACCTACTCAGGACCGAACACCGGGGAGCTGTTTTTT. Translating gives CATYSGPNTGELFF.

The chain links TRBV4-1 to TRBJ2-3; D ambiguous. V dropped 5 bases and J dropped 0 bases, with 18 bases sitting between them. CDR1 and CDR2 (germline): MGHRA, YSYEKL. The CDR3 totals 17 residues. The CDR3 is CASSTQFRVSSTDTQYF. CDR3 DNA: TGCGCCAGCAGCACACAATTCAGAGTCTCTAGCACAGATACGCAGTATTTT.

The CDR3 region has the DNA TGCGCCAGCAGCTTACGACGAGAAGTGCACCTGACAGTACAAGAGACCCAGTACTTC. Its translation: CASSLRREVHLTVQETQYF. The gene calls are TRBV5-1 and TRBJ2-5, with D possibly TRBD1 on 5 matching bases. V lost 2 bases and J lost 2, with 25 bases in between. Looked up from germline, CDR1 is SGHRS and CDR2 is YFSETQ. There are 19 residues in the CDR3.